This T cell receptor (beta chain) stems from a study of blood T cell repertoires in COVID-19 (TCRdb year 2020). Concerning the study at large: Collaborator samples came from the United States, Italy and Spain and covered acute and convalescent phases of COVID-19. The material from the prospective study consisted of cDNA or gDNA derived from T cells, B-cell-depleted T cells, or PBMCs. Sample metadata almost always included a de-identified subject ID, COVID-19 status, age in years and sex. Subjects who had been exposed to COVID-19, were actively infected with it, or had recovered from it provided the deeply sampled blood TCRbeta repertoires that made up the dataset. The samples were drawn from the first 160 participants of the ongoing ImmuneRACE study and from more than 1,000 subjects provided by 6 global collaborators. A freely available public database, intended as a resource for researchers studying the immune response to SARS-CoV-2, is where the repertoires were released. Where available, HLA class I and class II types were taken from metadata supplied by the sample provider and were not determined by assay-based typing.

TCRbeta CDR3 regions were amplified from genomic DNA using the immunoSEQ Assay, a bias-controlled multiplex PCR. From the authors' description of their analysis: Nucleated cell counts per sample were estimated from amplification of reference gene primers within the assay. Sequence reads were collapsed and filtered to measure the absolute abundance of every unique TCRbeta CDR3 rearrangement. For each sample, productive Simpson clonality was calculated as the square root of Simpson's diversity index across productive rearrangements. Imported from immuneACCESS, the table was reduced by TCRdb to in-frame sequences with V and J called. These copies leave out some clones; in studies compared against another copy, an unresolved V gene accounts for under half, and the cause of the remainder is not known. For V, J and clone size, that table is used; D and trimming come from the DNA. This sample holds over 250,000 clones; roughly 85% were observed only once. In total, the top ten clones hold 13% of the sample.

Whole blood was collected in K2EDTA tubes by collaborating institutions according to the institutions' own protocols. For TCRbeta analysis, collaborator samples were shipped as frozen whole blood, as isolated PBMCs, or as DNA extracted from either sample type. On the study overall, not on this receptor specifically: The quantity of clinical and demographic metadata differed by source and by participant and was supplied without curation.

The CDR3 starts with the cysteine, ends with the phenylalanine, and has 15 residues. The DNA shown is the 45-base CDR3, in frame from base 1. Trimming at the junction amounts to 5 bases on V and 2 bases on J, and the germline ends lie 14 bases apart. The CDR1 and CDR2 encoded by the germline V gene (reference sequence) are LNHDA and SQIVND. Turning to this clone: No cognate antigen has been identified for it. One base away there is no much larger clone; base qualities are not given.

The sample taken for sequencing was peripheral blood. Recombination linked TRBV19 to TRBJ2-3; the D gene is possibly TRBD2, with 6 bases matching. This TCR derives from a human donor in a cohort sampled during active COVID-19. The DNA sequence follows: TGTGCCAGTAGTTCGGGGACTCTGACCACAGATACGCAGTATTTT. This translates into CASSSGTLTTDTQYF.